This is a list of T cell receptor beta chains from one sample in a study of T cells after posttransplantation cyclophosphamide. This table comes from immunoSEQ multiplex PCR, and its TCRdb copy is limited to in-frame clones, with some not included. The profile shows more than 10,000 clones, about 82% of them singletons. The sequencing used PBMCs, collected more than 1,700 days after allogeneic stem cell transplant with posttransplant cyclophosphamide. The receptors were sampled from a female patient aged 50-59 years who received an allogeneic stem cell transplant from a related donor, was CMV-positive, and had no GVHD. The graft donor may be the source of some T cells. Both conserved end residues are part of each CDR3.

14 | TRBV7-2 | CASRPRLASYEQYF
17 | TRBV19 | CASSTPGLAGGPNIQYF
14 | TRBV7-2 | CASSSGQGADTQYF
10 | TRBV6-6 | CASAGTAYTF
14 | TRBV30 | CAWSVSRGPGKLFF
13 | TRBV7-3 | CASSPPGGNTIYF
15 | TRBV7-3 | CASSYGTGGANVLTF
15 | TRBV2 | CASIERDIRSYEQYF
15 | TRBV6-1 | CASSEAVLSGRAQYF
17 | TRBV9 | CASSVGLGERSNYGYTF
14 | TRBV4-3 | CASSRGQVNYGYTF
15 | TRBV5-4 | CASSPGGTGPTEAFF
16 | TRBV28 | CASIRAGPLRGYEQYF